These T cell receptor beta chains were read from a single sample in a study of glioma-infiltrating T cells. TCRdb re-derived calls from the multiplex PCR reads in MiXCR, one entry per CDR3 protein. The sample lists around 190,000 distinct CDR3 sequences, roughly 32% occurring once. Source material: glioma tissue, nonneoplastic brain tissue, or PBMCs (not recorded which). These receptors were obtained from a human donor with low-grade glioma or glioblastoma, undergoing nonglioma brain surgery, or in good health (not recorded which). The CDR3 runs from the conserved cysteine through the conserved F or W.

v_call,cdr3_aa
TRBV7-2,CASSLLGDRGPYNSPLHF
TRBV20-1,CSARHREGTSGARNEEEQFF
TRBV25-1,CASSQNYGYTF
TRBV4-3,CASSQGTGGPKHF
TRBV3-1,CASSQECAGGTYNEQFF
TRBV12-3/TRBV12-4,CASSLGQGAYKQYF
TRBV7-9,CASSHALAGDYEQYF
TRBV5-1,CASSLRDSNEKLFF
TRBV2,CASSASEYEKLFF
TRBV25-1,CASSGSYSNQPQHF
TRBV12-3/TRBV12-4,CASSFVRLHPNQPQHF
TRBV6-1,CASSEARSNYGYTF
TRBV27,CASSRRSMIETQYF
TRBV29-1,CSADRVRETQYF
TRBV19,CASSIGFRGQVRDRPQHF
TRBV20-1,CSVVTPGDTAYEQYF
TRBV6-7,CASSYSGRVRPYEQYF
TRBV20-1,CSAPGTGGGEQYF
TRBV30,CAWGGIEGLAAISYEQYF
TRBV29-1,CSVAVSGGTYEQYF
TRBV7-2,CASLAGHWSTDTQYF
TRBV27,CVSSFSWEGHGELFF
TRBV24-1,CATSDFGEGYTF
TRBV4-2,CASSQDGRTGQNEQYF
TRBV20-1,CSASEDLNTEAFF
TRBV11-2,CASSFLTRNTEAFF
TRBV27,CAGSSLARNEQFF
TRBV6-4,CASSENQGEEGYTF
TRBV19,CASSLTTSSTDTQYF
TRBV6-2/TRBV6-3,CASSGTGISNQPQHF
TRBV12-3/TRBV12-4,CASSLGPDGVGQFF
TRBV4-2,CASSPITSGRGEQYF
TRBV30,CAWTSVFSRGGGETQYF
TRBV6-1,CASTLLAGGTAMQYF
TRBV20-1,CSACPTLAGYNEQFF
TRBV11-1,CASSWDGGVSYEQYF
TRBV20-1,CSARPGTETYEQYF
TRBV7-2,CASSLTSGVDNEQFF
TRBV27,CASLMAGRSYEQYF
TRBV20-1,CSARRGMNTEAFF
TRBV12-3/TRBV12-4,CASSLQREDEQYF
TRBV7-2,CASSFYGPYEQYF
TRBV11-2,CASSSGTGAYNEQFF
TRBV18,CASSPLSGISIAKNIQYF
TRBV27,CASSRGLAGGETQHF